This entry lists 5 T cell receptor beta chains sequenced from one sample in a study of T cells in Graves' hyperthyroidism and ophthalmopathy. RNA transcripts served as the template for amplifying TCR beta CDR3 regions. Carried out on the TCR CDR3, a first-round RT-PCR used the HTBI primer set. Each CDR3 protein is one row after TCRdb ran MiXCR on the multiplex PCR reads. The sample carries hundreds of thousands of distinct CDR3 sequences, 14% recorded once. The sample was blood. Source of these receptors: a woman aged 18-29 years with Graves' hyperthyroidism.

The chain has TRBV19 and TRBJ2-1; D is unclear. This CDR3 has 15 residues. The V gene's germline CDR1 is LNHDA and CDR2 SQIVND (reference sequence). The germline V and J ends were trimmed by 5 bases and 1 base, with 12 bases remaining between them. The CDR3 region is CASSPVDNSYNEQFF. The CDR3 DNA is TGTGCCAGTAGTCCAGTTGACAATTCCTACAATGAGCAGTTCTTC. Variable domain in full (rest from reference TRBV19 and TRBJ2-1): DGGITQSPKYLFRKEGQNVTLSCEQNLNHDAMYWYRQDPGQGLRLIYYSQIVNDFQKGDIAEGYSVSREKKESFPLTVTSAQKNPTAFYLCASSPVDNSYNEQFFGPGTRLTVL.

This clonotype was observed a few times. The CDR3 DNA reads as TGTGCCAGCAGCTTAGACCTACTCGCGGGAGAAACAGATACGCAGTATTTT. Translation gives CASSLDLLAGETDTQYF. The V and J genes are TRBV11-3 and TRBJ2-3; TRBD2 agrees at 7 bases. The V gene end was trimmed by 0 bases and the J gene end by 3 bases; junction bases not matched to a gene: 9. The germline V gene encodes CDR1 SGHNT and CDR2 YENEEA. The CDR3 sequence is 17 residues long. Filled out from reference TRBV11-3 and TRBJ2-3, the complete variable domain reads EAGVVQSPRYKIIEKKQPVAFWCNPISGHNTLYWYLQNLGQGPELLIRYENEEAVDDSQLPKDRFSAERLKGVDSTLKIQPAELGDSAVYLCASSLDLLAGETDTQYFGPGTRLTVL.

This clonotype has at least ten counts. The rearrangement joins TRBV13 to TRBJ1-4; the D is unclear. The germline V gene encodes CDR1 PRHDT and CDR2 FYEKMQ (reference sequence). V lost 5 bases and J lost 4, with 14 bases in between. The CDR3 has 15 residues. Here the CDR3 DNA reads TGTGCCAGCAGCCGCCTCTCCGACGGTAATGAAAAACTGTTTTTT. It codes for CASSRLSDGNEKLFF.

This clonotype came up many times. V gene TRBV12-3 or TRBV12-4 combines with J gene TRBJ2-1; 10 bases map to TRBD2. The V and J ends lost 6 bases and 4 bases, in that order; junction bases with no gene match: 3. This CDR3 is built from 14 residues. Written as DNA, the CDR3 is TGTGCCAGCAGCGAGCGGGAGGGGTACAATGAGCAGTTCTTC. This encodes CASSEREGYNEQFF.

In its sample, this clonotype was seen many times. The chain employs TRBV11-2 and TRBJ2-1; tentatively, D is TRBD1 (6 bases). Trimming removed 5 bases from V and 4 bases from J, with 15 bases in between. Germline V CDR1 and CDR2: SGHAT, FQNNGV. The CDR3 extends over 15 amino acids. The CDR3 nucleotides read TGTGCCAGCAGCGTTGGACAGTCAACTTACAATGAGCAGTTCTTC. Protein product: CASSVGQSTYNEQFF.